These 28 T cell receptor beta chains share one sample of origin, sequenced in a study of blood T cell repertoires in COVID-19. Profiled with immunoSEQ multiplex PCR; TCRdb holds only in-frame clones, not every one. The profile covers about 140,000 clones, with approximately 83% appearing a single time and about 5% taken by the ten largest. Sequenced input: PBMCs or T cells enriched from blood (not recorded which). The source is a man in his 70s who had been exposed to COVID-19.

This rearrangement joins TRBV5-4 to TRBJ2-1; 8 bases map to TRBD2. CDR1 and CDR2 from the germline V gene are SGHNT and YYREEE (reference sequence). This CDR3 comprises 16 residues. V was pared by 0 bases and J by 7 bases, with 9 bases of the junction left unmatched. The CDR3 loop is CASSLVPAGEINEQFF. In DNA form, the CDR3 reads TGTGCCAGCAGCTTGGTACCAGCGGGAGAGATAAATGAGCAGTTCTTC.

This sequence joins TRBV5-6 and TRBJ1-1; tentatively, D is TRBD1 (5 bases). The CDR3 runs to 15 residues. Germline lookup yields CDR1 SGHDT and CDR2 YYEEEE. Trimming removed 1 base from V and 5 bases from J, with 15 bases in between. The DNA for the CDR3 is TGTGCCAGCAGCTTGATGGTAGGGGAGGGGACTGAAGCTTTCTTT. It is translated as CASSLMVGEGTEAFF.

V gene TRBV18 combines with J gene TRBJ1-2; 7 positions match TRBD1. The CDR3 is 15 residues long. Trimming removed 2 bases from V and 2 bases from J; junction bases left unmatched: 5. The germline V gene has CDR1 KGHSH and CDR2 LQKENI. CDR3 sequence reads: CASSPSGQENYGYTF. The CDR3 DNA reads TGTGCCAGCTCACCATCCGGACAGGAGAACTATGGCTACACCTTC. The full variable domain, in which reference TRBV18 and TRBJ1-2 provide the parts outside the CDR3, is NAGVMQNPRHLVRRRGQEARLRCSPMKGHSHVYWYRQLPEEGLKFMVYLQKENIIDESGMPKERFSAEFPKEGPSILRIQQVVRGDSAAYFCASSPSGQENYGYTFGSGTRLTVV.

The rearrangement links TRBV28 to TRBJ2-6; D is possibly TRBD1 (5 bases). The CDR3 loop spans 15 amino acids. V was cut by 4 bases and J by 4 bases, with 11 bases left in between. CDR1 and CDR2 (germline): MDHEN, SYDVKM. CDR3 sequence reads: CASSSTGRGANVLTF. In DNA form, the CDR3 reads TGTGCCAGCAGTTCCACAGGACGGGGGGCCAACGTCCTGACTTTC.

V is TRBV29-1 and J is TRBJ1-1; perhaps TRBD1 as D (6 bases). Germline values: CDR1 SQVTM, CDR2 ANQGSEA. Trimming took 6 bases from V and 11 from J, leaving 22 bases between them. This CDR3 comprises 13 residues. The chain's CDR3 is CSVLQGWDRGAFF. The CDR3 DNA sequence: TGCAGCGTCCTACAGGGCTGGGATCGTGGGGCTTTCTTT.

This clone was seen a handful of times. The CDR3 loop is CATLPLGGAGEKLFF. DNA of the CDR3: TGTGCCACCCTCCCCCTCGGGGGGGCGGGTGAAAAACTGTTTTTT. The chain couples TRBV6-5 to TRBJ1-4; D might be TRBD1 (6 bases). V was trimmed by 10 bases and J by 7 bases, leaving 22 bases between them. Germline V CDR1 and CDR2: MNHEY, SVGAGI. The CDR3 sequence is 15 residues long.

The chain combines TRBV6-4 with TRBJ1-2; TRBD1 aligns across 7 bases. With 0 bases clipped from V and 2 bases from J, the junction kept 6 bases outside the gene matches. This CDR3 spans 16 amino acids. The V gene's germline CDR1 is MRHNA and CDR2 SNTAGT. Here the CDR3 DNA reads TGTGCCAGCAGTGACTCGGCAGGGGGATACAACTATGGCTACACCTTC. Translating gives CASSDSAGGYNYGYTF.

The chain couples TRBV3-1 (or the pseudogene TRBV3-2) to TRBJ1-2; D is ambiguous. The length of the CDR3 is 13 residues. Deletions cut 1 base from V and 0 bases from J, with 3 bases between. Germline CDR1 is LGHDT and CDR2 is YNNKEL (reference sequence). The CDR3 is CASSQVANYGYTF. The DNA for the CDR3 is TGTGCCAGCAGCCAAGTAGCTAACTATGGCTACACCTTC.

This chain links TRBV25-1 with TRBJ2-3; 10 bases fit TRBD2. The CDR3 loop spans 16 amino acids. V dropped 3 bases and J dropped 5; count of bases not matched to a gene: 8. The V gene's germline CDR1 is MGHDK and CDR2 SYGVNS. The CDR3 region is CASSEASGSGVDTQYF. CDR3 sequence (DNA): TGTGCCAGCAGTGAGGCTAGCGGGAGTGGAGTAGATACGCAGTATTTT.

This chain links TRBV5-1 with TRBJ2-6, with D possibly TRBD2 on 5 matching bases. The V end was cut by 4 bases, the J end by 3 bases, with 11 bases between. Germline assignment: CDR1 SGHRS and CDR2 YFSETQ. This CDR3 is built from 15 residues. In nucleotides, the CDR3 is TGCGCCAGCAGCCCCTGGGCGGGTGGGGCCAACGTCCTGACTTTC. This sequence encodes CASSPWAGGANVLTF. The full variable domain, rest sourced from reference TRBV5-1 and TRBJ2-6, is KAGVTQTPRYLIKTRGQQVTLSCSPISGHRSVSWYQQTPGQGLQFLFEYFSETQRNKGNFPGRFSGRQFSNSRSEMNVSTLELGDSALYLCASSPWAGGANVLTFGAGSRLTVL.

The chain joins TRBV3-1 (or the pseudogene TRBV3-2) to TRBJ2-7, with 9 positions matching TRBD1. The V gene's germline CDR1 is LGHDT and CDR2 YNNKEL (reference sequence). V was clipped by 5 bases and J by 5 bases; unmatched bases: 10. This CDR3 spans 15 amino acids. CDR3 amino acids: CASSRLGQGRDEQYF. The CDR3 DNA reads TGTGCCAGCAGCAGACTGGGACAGGGTAGAGACGAGCAGTACTTC.

This clone occurred once. The genes are TRBV7-6 and TRBJ2-2, with D possibly TRBD1 on 7 matching bases. V was cut by 7 bases and J by 7 bases, with 19 bases left in between. This CDR3 is 15 amino acids long. Looked up from germline, CDR1 is SGHVS and CDR2 is FNYEAQ. The CDR3 region has the DNA TGTGCCAGCACCCCCAGTGGCAGGGGGGTCGGGGAGCTGTTTTTT. Amino acid sequence: CASTPSGRGVGELFF.

The chain uses TRBV28 and TRBJ1-5; D is perhaps TRBD1 (6 bases). Germline CDR1 and CDR2: MDHEN and SYDVKM. Trimming took off 4 bases at V and 2 bases at J, with 12 bases between the two ends. The CDR3 runs to 15 residues. The CDR3 loop is CASSWEGGGNQPQHF. The CDR3 nucleotides read TGTGCCAGCAGTTGGGAGGGGGGGGGCAATCAGCCCCAGCATTTT.

The chain employs TRBV28 and TRBJ2-1; D is undetermined. CDR1 is MDHEN and CDR2 is SYDVKM in the germline V gene. The V and J ends lost 2 bases and 9 bases respectively, with 17 bases between them. This CDR3 is 15 amino acids long. CDR3 residues: CASSLQPDMIGEQFF. CDR3 in DNA: TGTGCCAGCAGTTTACAGCCTGACATGATTGGTGAGCAGTTCTTC.

The rearrangement links TRBV6-5 to TRBJ1-5; tentative D call: TRBD1 (6 bases). Germline assignment: CDR1 MNHEY and CDR2 SVGAGI. The CDR3 runs to 13 residues. Trimming pared 7 bases from V and 3 bases from J, leaving 10 bases between. The chain's CDR3 is CASKRGPNQPQHF. The CDR3 nucleotides are TGTGCCAGCAAGCGGGGGCCCAATCAGCCCCAGCATTTT.

The rearrangement links TRBV19 to TRBJ1-5; D is uncertain. Trimming removed 3 bases from V and 1 base from J, with 19 bases in between. Germline CDR1 LNHDA, CDR2 SQIVND (reference sequence). CDR3 length equals 18 residues. The CDR3 bases are TGTGCCAGTAGTATTGAGGCCAATCACTTCGGAAGCAATCAGCCCCAGCATTTT. Translating gives CASSIEANHFGSNQPQHF. Filled out from reference TRBV19 and TRBJ1-5, the complete variable domain reads DGGITQSPKYLFRKEGQNVTLSCEQNLNHDAMYWYRQDPGQGLRLIYYSQIVNDFQKGDIAEGYSVSREKKESFPLTVTSAQKNPTAFYLCASSIEANHFGSNQPQHFGDGTRLSIL.

The genes are TRBV11-2 and TRBJ2-7, with 9 bases aligning to TRBD1. This CDR3 comprises 14 residues. Unmatched junction bases numbered 7, after V lost 4 bases and J lost 6 bases. CDR1 is SGHAT and CDR2 is FQNNGV in the germline V gene. CDR3: CASSWGQGQTEQYF. The DNA for the CDR3 is TGTGCCAGCAGCTGGGGACAGGGTCAAACCGAGCAGTACTTC. Filled out from reference TRBV11-2 and TRBJ2-7, the complete variable domain reads EAGVAQSPRYKIIEKRQSVAFWCNPISGHATLYWYQQILGQGPKLLIQFQNNGVVDDSQLPKDRFSAERLKGVDSTLKIQPAKLEDSAVYLCASSWGQGQTEQYFGPGTRLTVT.

This rearrangement joins TRBV6-5 to TRBJ1-3; maybe TRBD1 (6 bases). Germline V CDR1 and CDR2: MNHEY, SVGAGI. The CDR3 totals 16 residues. V lost 2 bases and J 1 base, leaving 12 bases between the germline ends. This chain's CDR3 is CASSYLDRTSGNTIYF. DNA for the CDR3: TGTGCCAGCAGTTACCTGGACAGAACGTCTGGAAACACCATATATTTT.

The chain links TRBV27 to TRBJ1-2, with 10 positions matching TRBD1. With 4 bases clipped from V and 4 bases from J, the junction kept 3 bases outside the gene matches. This CDR3 has 14 residues. The germline V gene encodes CDR1 MNHEY and CDR2 SMNVEV (reference sequence). The CDR3 sequence: CASSWGQGTYGYTF. CDR3 nucleotides: TGTGCCAGCAGTTGGGGACAGGGGACCTATGGCTACACCTTC.

The CDR3 is CSVGEPGQGSYEQYF. CDR3 bases: TGCAGCGTTGGGGAGCCGGGACAGGGGTCCTACGAGCAGTACTTC. This chain connects TRBV29-1 to TRBJ2-7; 10 bases are a match to TRBD1. V trimming: 4 bases; J trimming: 1 base; junction bases outside the gene matches: 7. The CDR3 has 15 residues. Germline V gives CDR1 SQVTM, CDR2 ANQGSEA.

This clone was seen more than once but under ten times. The V gene is TRBV28, the J gene TRBJ1-6; tentatively, D is TRBD1 (5 bases). Per the germline V gene, CDR1 is MDHEN and CDR2 is SYDVKM. Trimming cost V 3 bases and J 10 bases, with 13 bases left between them. The CDR3 contains 14 residues. CDR3 DNA: TGTGCCAGCAGTTTGATTGGGGGAGGATCACCCCTCCACTTT. Protein: CASSLIGGGSPLHF.

The chain is built from TRBV7-7 and TRBJ2-7; 8 nucleotides align to TRBD1. The CDR3 consists of 15 residues. J was trimmed by 2 bases and V by 3 bases; bases with no gene match: 6. Germline CDR1 and CDR2: SSHAT and FNYEAQ (reference sequence). The CDR3: CASSFGTGSAYEQYF. DNA for the CDR3: TGTGCCAGCAGCTTCGGGACAGGCTCTGCCTACGAGCAGTACTTC.

This chain joins TRBV4-1 and TRBJ1-1, with 8 nucleotides matching TRBD1. This CDR3 spans 14 amino acids. Losses at the gene ends were 8 bases for V and 4 bases for J; bases not matched to a gene: 9. The germline CDR1 and CDR2 sequences are MGHRA and YSYEKL. DNA for the CDR3: TGCGCCAGCTCTCGGACAGGGTCGGGCACTGAAGCTTTCTTT. Protein product: CASSRTGSGTEAFF.

The chain couples TRBV2 to TRBJ1-1; possibly TRBD1 for D (5 bases). The CDR3 has 14 residues. The germline V gene has CDR1 SNHLY and CDR2 FYNNEI. Trimming cost V 6 bases and J 5 bases, with 16 bases left between them. The CDR3 DNA reads TGTGCCAGCAGCCGGGGACTCTTGGGGACTGAAGCTTTCTTT. It codes for CASSRGLLGTEAFF.

The CDR3 loop is CASMAGDYGYTF. The DNA of the CDR3 is TGTGCCAGCATGGCAGGGGACTATGGCTACACCTTC. The chain carries TRBV6-5 and TRBJ1-2, with D possibly being TRBD1 (6 bases). CDR1 is MNHEY, CDR2 SVGAGI, per germline. The CDR3 has 12 amino acids. V shed 7 bases and J shed 3 bases, with 9 bases lying between them.

The chain couples TRBV3-1 (or the pseudogene TRBV3-2) to TRBJ1-5; 9 bases match TRBD1. The CDR3 is 16 amino acids. After removal of 4 bases from V and 3 bases from J, the junction contained 7 bases not matched to a gene. CDR1 and CDR2 from the germline V gene are LGHDT and YNNKEL (reference sequence). The CDR3 DNA sequence: TGTGCCAGCAGCCTTACGGGGACAGGGCTCAATCAGCCCCAGCATTTT. The encoded protein is CASSLTGTGLNQPQHF.

The rearrangement uses TRBV27 and TRBJ1-5, with TRBD1 as a possible D gene (6 bases). The CDR3 runs 14 residues. Germline lookup yields CDR1 MNHEY and CDR2 SMNVEV (reference sequence). Trimming stripped 2 bases from V and 5 bases from J, with 10 bases between. The CDR3 region is CASSLTGRYQPQHF. CDR3 in DNA: TGTGCCAGCAGTTTAACAGGGCGCTATCAGCCCCAGCATTTT.

The chain links TRBV7-9 to TRBJ2-3; 7 bases are a match to TRBD1. V trimming: 6 bases; J trimming: 6 bases; junction bases outside the gene matches: 3. Germline V CDR1 and CDR2: SEHNR, FQNEAQ (reference sequence). This CDR3 has 12 residues. In DNA, the CDR3 is TGTGCCAGCAGGAACAGGGGCGATACGCAGTATTTT. Protein sequence: CASRNRGDTQYF.